The 10 T cell receptor beta chains below all came from one sample that was sequenced in a study of T cells after yellow fever vaccination. MiXCR was run by TCRdb on the 5' RACE reads, yielding one entry per CDR3 protein. The table includes about 130,000 distinct CDR3 sequences, more than 6.5% detected once. Source: CD4+ T cells sorted from PBMCs, taken 10 days after the first yellow fever vaccination. These TCRs come from a man between 18 and 35 years old who received the YFV17D yellow fever vaccine.

This clonotype was recorded many times. CDR3 amino acids: CASRRSGGSQETQYF. DNA of the CDR3: TGTGCCAGCAGACGTAGCGGGGGATCCCAAGAGACCCAGTACTTC. J is TRBJ2-5 and V is TRBV7-2; TRBD2 matches at 9 bases. The CDR3 sequence is 15 residues long. With V trimmed by 6 bases and J by 1 base, 6 bases remained unmatched. CDR1 SGHTA and CDR2 FQGNSA come from the germline V gene.

The V and J genes are TRBV27 and TRBJ2-7, with D perhaps matching TRBD1 or TRBD2 (6 bases each). This CDR3 has 16 amino acids. Germline-derived CDR1 and CDR2 are MNHEY and SMNVEV (reference sequence). Between the trimmed V and J ends, which lost 5 bases and 3 bases, there was a span of 20 bases. Here the CDR3 reads CASSMTGGGIHYEQYV. CDR3 sequence (DNA): TGTGCCAGCAGTATGACCGGAGGGGGGATCCACTACGAGCAGTACGTC.

This clonotype was seen repeatedly, ten times or more. A junction boundary mismatches the germline segment, possibly from a read error. The gene calls are TRBV4-2 and TRBJ1-4; D is possibly TRBD1 (5 bases). There are 12 residues in the CDR3. Germline CDR1 is LGHNA and CDR2 is YNFKEQ. The DNA for the CDR3 is TGTGCCAGCAGCCAAGATGGGACTCTTGAAATTTTT. The encoded protein is CASSQDGTLEIF.

Ten or more counts support this clonotype. The rearrangement joins TRBV12-3 or TRBV12-4 to TRBJ2-5, with 11 nucleotides matching TRBD2. J gave up 0 bases and V 7 bases, and 13 bases lay outside the gene matches. The length of the CDR3 is 18 residues. The CDR3 nucleotides are TGTGCCAGCACCAACCGGGCTAGCGGGGGGTCCTACCAAGAGACCCAGTACTTC. As protein: CASTNRASGGSYQETQYF.

This clonotype was seen at least ten times. This rearrangement joins TRBV5-6 to TRBJ2-7, with 8 bases fitting TRBD1. Germline CDR1 and CDR2: SGHDT and YYEEEE. Losses at the gene ends were 0 bases for V and 3 bases for J; bases not matched to a gene: 5. The CDR3 totals 15 residues. The CDR3 DNA sequence: TGTGCCAGCAGCTTGGGGAGACAGGGGTTCTACGAGCAGTACTTC. This sequence encodes CASSLGRQGFYEQYF.

This clonotype was observed many times. V gene TRBV28 combines with J gene TRBJ2-4; 8 bases are a match to TRBD1. Germline V gene sequence: CDR1 MDHEN, CDR2 SYDVKM. The V gene end was trimmed by 5 bases and the J gene end by 7 bases; junction bases not matched to a gene: 7. The CDR3 is made up of 14 amino acids. This CDR3 is CASSAGQAVNIQYF. The CDR3 nucleotides are TGTGCCAGCAGTGCGGGACAGGCAGTCAACATTCAGTACTTC.

This clonotype was counted at least ten times. V gene TRBV3-1 combines with J gene TRBJ2-1; 12 bases are shared with TRBD2. Germline CDR1 LGHDT, CDR2 YNNKEL (reference sequence). Trimming cost V 6 bases and J 10 bases; bases outside gene matches: 16. The CDR3 runs 17 residues. The CDR3 region has the DNA TGTGCCAGCAGTCCGAAACGATCTAGCGGGGGGGCCCAGGAGCAGTTCTTC. Its protein product is CASSPKRSSGGAQEQFF.

The table lists this clonotype with many counts. The rearrangement joins TRBV29-1 to TRBJ2-7; 10 positions agree with TRBD1. Germline-derived CDR1 and CDR2 are SQVTM and ANQGSEA. V gave up 7 bases and J gave up 7 bases; unmatched junction bases: 10. This CDR3 comprises 13 residues. The CDR3 DNA follows: TGCAGCGCGGGGGACAGGGGACCGGGGGAGCAGTACTTC. Translating it yields CSAGDRGPGEQYF.

This clonotype was seen at least ten times. V is TRBV7-8 and J is TRBJ2-3; 12 bases agree with TRBD2. Per germline, CDR1 SGHVS and CDR2 FQNEAQ. V lost 2 bases and J lost 7; bases outside the gene matches: 4. The CDR3 is 15 residues long. CDR3 nucleotides: TGTGCCAGCAGCTTAAGACTAGCGGGGGTCCATACGCAGTATTTT. This translates into CASSLRLAGVHTQYF.

This clonotype has ten or more counts. The chain couples TRBV15 to TRBJ1-5; D perhaps matches TRBD1 (5 bases). This CDR3 is built from 14 residues. Germline V gives CDR1 LNHNV, CDR2 YYDKDF (reference sequence). Deletions cut 1 base from V and 7 bases from J, with 11 bases between. The CDR3 DNA follows: TGTGCCACCAGCAGAGGGGGGGGGACCCAGCCCCAGCATTTT. Its protein is CATSRGGGTQPQHF.